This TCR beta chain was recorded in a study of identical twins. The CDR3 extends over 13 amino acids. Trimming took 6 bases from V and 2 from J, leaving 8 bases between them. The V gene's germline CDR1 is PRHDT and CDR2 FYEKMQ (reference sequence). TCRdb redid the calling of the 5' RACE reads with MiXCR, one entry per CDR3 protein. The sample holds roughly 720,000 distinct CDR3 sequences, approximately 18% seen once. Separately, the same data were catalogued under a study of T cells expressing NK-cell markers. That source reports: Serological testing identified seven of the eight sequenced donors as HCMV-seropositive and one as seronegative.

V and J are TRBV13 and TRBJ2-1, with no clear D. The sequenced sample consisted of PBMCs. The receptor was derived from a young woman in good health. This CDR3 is CASRQSPYNEQFF. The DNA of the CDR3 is TGTGCCAGCAGACAGAGTCCCTACAATGAGCAGTTCTTC.